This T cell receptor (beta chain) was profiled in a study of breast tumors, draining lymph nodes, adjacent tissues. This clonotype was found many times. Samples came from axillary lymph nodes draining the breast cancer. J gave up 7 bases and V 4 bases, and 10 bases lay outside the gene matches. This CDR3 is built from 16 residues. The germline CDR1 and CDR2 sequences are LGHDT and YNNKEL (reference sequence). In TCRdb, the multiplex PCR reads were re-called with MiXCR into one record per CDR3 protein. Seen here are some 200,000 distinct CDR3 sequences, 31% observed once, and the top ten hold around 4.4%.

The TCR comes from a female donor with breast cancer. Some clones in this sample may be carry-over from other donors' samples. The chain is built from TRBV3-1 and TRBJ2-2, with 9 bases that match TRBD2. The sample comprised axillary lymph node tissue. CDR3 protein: CASSRRAGLAGGELFF. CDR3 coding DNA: TGTGCCAGCAGCCGCCGGGCGGGACTAGCAGGCGGGGAGCTGTTTTTT.